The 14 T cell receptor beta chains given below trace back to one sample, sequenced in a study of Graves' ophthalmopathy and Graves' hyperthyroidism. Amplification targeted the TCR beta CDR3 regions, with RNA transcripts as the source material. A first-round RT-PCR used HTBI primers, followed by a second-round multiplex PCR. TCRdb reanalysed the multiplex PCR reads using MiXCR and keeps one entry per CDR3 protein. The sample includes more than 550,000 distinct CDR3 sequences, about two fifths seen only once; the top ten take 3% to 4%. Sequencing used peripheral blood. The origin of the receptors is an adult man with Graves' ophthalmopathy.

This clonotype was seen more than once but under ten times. The CDR3 DNA sequence: TGTGCCAGCAGTTTCAGTGGGGGCGAGATCGACTACGAGCAGTACTTC. Translated, it gives CASSFSGGEIDYEQYF. This chain connects TRBV27 to TRBJ2-7, with a tentative D call TRBD1 (6 bases). This CDR3 has 16 amino acids. Germline-derived CDR1 and CDR2 are MNHEY and SMNVEV (reference sequence). V was clipped by 3 bases and J by 3 bases, with 18 bases between them.

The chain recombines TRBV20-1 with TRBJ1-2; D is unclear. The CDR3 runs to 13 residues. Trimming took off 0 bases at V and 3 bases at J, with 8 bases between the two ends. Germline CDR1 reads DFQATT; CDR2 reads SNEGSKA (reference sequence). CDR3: CSARDRLDYGYTF. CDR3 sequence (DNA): TGCAGTGCTAGAGATCGTTTGGACTATGGCTACACCTTC.

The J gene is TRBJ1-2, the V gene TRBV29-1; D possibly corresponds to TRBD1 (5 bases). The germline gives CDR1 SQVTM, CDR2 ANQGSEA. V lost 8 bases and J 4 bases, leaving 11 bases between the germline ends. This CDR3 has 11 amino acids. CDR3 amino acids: CSFRDGYGYTF. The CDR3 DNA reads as TGCAGCTTCCGGGACGGCTATGGCTACACCTTC.

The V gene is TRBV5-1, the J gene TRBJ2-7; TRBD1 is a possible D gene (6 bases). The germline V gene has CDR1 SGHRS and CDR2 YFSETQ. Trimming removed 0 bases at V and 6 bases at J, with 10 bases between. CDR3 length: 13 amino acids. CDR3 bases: TGCGCCAGCAGCTTGGGACAGGCGGGCGAGCAGTACTTC. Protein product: CASSLGQAGEQYF. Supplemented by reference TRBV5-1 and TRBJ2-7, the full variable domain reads KAGVTQTPRYLIKTRGQQVTLSCSPISGHRSVSWYQQTPGQGLQFLFEYFSETQRNKGNFPGRFSGRQFSNSRSEMNVSTLELGDSALYLCASSLGQAGEQYFGPGTRLTVT.

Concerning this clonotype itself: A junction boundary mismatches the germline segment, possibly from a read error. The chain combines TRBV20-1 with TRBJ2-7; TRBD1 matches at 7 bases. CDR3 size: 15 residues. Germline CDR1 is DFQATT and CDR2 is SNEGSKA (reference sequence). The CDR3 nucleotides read TGCAGTGCCGGCGACAGGGTCTGGTGGACCGGGGAGCTGTACTTC. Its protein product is CSAGDRVWWTGELYF.

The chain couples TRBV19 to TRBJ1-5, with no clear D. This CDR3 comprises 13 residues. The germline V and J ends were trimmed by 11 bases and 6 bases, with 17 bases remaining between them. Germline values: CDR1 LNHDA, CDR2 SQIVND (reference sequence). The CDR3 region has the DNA TGTGCCTGGACGGCGCAGGCGGTTCAGCCCCAGCATTTT. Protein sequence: CAWTAQAVQPQHF.

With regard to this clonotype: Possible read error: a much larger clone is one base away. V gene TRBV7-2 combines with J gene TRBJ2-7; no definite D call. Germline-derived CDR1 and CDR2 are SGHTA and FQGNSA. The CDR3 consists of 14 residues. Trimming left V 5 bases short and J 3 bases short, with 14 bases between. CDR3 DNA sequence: TGTGCCAGCAGCCCGGCGACTCAAAACTACGAGCAGTACTTC. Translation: CASSPATQNYEQYF.

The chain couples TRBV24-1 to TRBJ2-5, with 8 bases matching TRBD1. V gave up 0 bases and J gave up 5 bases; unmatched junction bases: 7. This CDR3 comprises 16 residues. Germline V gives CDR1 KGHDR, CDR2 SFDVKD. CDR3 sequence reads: CATSDLPGTGGETQYF. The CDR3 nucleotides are TGTGCCACCAGTGATTTGCCAGGGACAGGCGGGGAGACCCAGTACTTC.

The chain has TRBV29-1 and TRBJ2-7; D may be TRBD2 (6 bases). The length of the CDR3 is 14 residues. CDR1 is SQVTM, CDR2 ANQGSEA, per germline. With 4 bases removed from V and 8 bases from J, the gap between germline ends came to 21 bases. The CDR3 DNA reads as TGCAGCGTTGGAGGGGTGGAGGGTCAGCCCCAGCAGTACTTC. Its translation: CSVGGVEGQPQQYF.

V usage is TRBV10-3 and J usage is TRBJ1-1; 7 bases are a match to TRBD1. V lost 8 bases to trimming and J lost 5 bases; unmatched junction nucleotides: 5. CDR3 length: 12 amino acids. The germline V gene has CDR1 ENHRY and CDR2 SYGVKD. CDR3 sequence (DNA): TGTGCCATCCTCGCAGGGGGGACTGAAGCTTTCTTT. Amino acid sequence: CAILAGGTEAFF.

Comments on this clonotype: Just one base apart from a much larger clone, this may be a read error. The CDR3 region is CASGLAGRGQGNTEAFF. DNA for the CDR3: TGCGCCAGCGGCTTGGCCGGTCGAGGACAGGGGAACACTGAAGCTTTCTTT. This chain connects TRBV5-1 to TRBJ1-1; 8 bases map to TRBD1. CDR1 is SGHRS and CDR2 is YFSETQ in the germline V gene. CDR3 length: 17 residues.

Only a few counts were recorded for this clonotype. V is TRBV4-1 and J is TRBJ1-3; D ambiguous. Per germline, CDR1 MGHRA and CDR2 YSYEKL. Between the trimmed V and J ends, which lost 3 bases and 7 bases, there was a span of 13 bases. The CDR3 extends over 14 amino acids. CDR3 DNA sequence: TGCGCCAGCAGCCAGCTGGACGGCTGGAACACCATATATTTT. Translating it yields CASSQLDGWNTIYF.

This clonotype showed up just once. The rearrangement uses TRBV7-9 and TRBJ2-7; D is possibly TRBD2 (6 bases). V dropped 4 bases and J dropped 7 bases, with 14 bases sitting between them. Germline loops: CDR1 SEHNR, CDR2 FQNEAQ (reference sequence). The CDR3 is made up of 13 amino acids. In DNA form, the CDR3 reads TGTGCCAGCAGCTCTGGAGGGAGACATGAGCAGTACTTC. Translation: CASSSGGRHEQYF.

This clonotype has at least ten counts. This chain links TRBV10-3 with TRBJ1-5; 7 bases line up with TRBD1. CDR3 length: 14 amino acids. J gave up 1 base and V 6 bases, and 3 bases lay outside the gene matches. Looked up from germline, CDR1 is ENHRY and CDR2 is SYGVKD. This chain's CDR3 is CAIRGTESNQPQHF. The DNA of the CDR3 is TGTGCCATCAGGGGGACAGAGAGCAATCAGCCCCAGCATTTT.